This TCR beta chain was sequenced during a study of blood T cell repertoires in COVID-19. Study-wide background: Specimens from acute and convalescent COVID-19 originated in the United States, Italy and Spain.

The CDR3 length is 15 residues. Germline values: CDR1 LGHDT, CDR2 YNNKEL (reference sequence). The V gene lost 4 bases and the J gene lost 3 bases, with 15 bases spanning the gap. Enrolment of Seattle patients took place during active infection, and they were followed longitudinally. Authors' analysis steps: From reference gene primer amplification, estimates of nucleated cell counts were derived. Assay used: immunoSEQ multiplex PCR; TCRdb lists only in-frame clones, some missing. Clone size and the V and J calls come from that table; the DNA yielded D and trimming. Of around 430,000 clones in the sample, approximately 88% were seen once.

The chain uses TRBV3-1 (or the pseudogene TRBV3-2) and TRBJ1-1; the D gene is possibly TRBD1 (5 bases). The sequenced sample was peripheral blood. The sequence was collected from a woman aged 45-65 years with COVID-19, enrolled during active disease. The CDR3 DNA is TGTGCCAGCAGCCCCCGGGCGGGGGGTGACACTGAAGCTTTCTTT. It translates to CASSPRAGGDTEAFF.